The text below deals with one T cell receptor beta chain. Its cognate antigen has yet to be identified. No base qualities exist here, and no much larger clone lies one base off it. The sequencing machine was an Illumina Genome Analyzer IIx. TCRdb reprocessed the public reads (quality trimming at Q25 with fastp, clone calling with MiXCR) and kept in-frame beta chains. Entries are consolidated by CDR3 protein sequence, retaining the most common genes and DNA. This sample has 15,000 or so distinct CDR3 sequences in its table, and about 38% of those were observed once. About 16% of the sample is in the top ten clones. Its CDR3 holds 13 amino acids, cysteine through phenylalanine. The kept DNA is CDR3 alone, 39 bases in frame from the first base. CDR1 and CDR2 are drawn from the germline V gene: SGHVS, FQNEAQ. The V and J ends are trimmed by 5 bases and 3 bases, leaving 8 bases between them. This record comes from a study (dated by TCRdb to 2013 to 2014).

The chain couples TRBV7-8 to TRBJ2-1, and the D gene may be TRBD2, 5 bases matching. The sequencing input was blood. This sequence originates from a human donor. The CDR3 region reads CASSMRVYNEQFF. The base sequence is TGTGCCAGCAGCATGCGGGTCTACAATGAGCAGTTCTTC.